One sample yielded the 11 T cell receptor beta chains listed below, sequenced in a study of blood T cell repertoires in COVID-19. Clones were read by immunoSEQ multiplex PCR, and TCRdb kept only the in-frame ones, dropping some. The profile shows about 59,000 clones, 81% of them singletons. The sequencing sample was made of peripheral blood. These receptors were obtained from an elderly woman with active or convalescent COVID-19.

CDR3 sequence (DNA): TGCAGCGTTGAAGTCTACTCCTACGAGCAGTACTTC. It yields the protein CSVEVYSYEQYF. This chain links TRBV29-1 with TRBJ2-7; unclear D gene. From germline, CDR1 is SQVTM and CDR2 ANQGSEA. This CDR3 contains 12 residues. Trimming removed 1 base at V and 0 bases at J, with 4 bases between.

The genes are TRBV18 and TRBJ1-4; D might be TRBD1 (6 bases). The CDR3 is made up of 15 amino acids. The ends were cut back, 6 bases at V and 7 bases at J, with 18 bases in the middle. Germline V CDR1 and CDR2: KGHSH, LQKENI. DNA of the CDR3: TGTGCCAGCTCTCCGACCGGGACACCAATTGAAAAACTGTTTTTT. Its protein is CASSPTGTPIEKLFF.

The rearrangement joins TRBV7-9 to TRBJ1-2; 7 bases fit TRBD1. The CDR3 spans 13 residues. CDR1 SEHNR and CDR2 FQNEAQ come from the germline V gene (reference sequence). V was clipped by 5 bases and J by 4 bases; unmatched bases: 4. CDR3 bases: TGTGCCAGCAGCGCCCGGGACAGCTATGGCTACACCTTC. Its protein is CASSARDSYGYTF.

This chain uses TRBV19 with TRBJ1-5; D is possibly TRBD1 (5 bases). This CDR3 is built from 17 residues. V lost 1 base, J lost 4 bases, and 17 bases lay in between. Germline CDR1 reads LNHDA; CDR2 reads SQIVND (reference sequence). The CDR3 loop is CASSIAQTAPRNQPQHF. Here the CDR3 DNA reads TGTGCCAGTAGTATAGCCCAGACAGCACCTCGAAATCAGCCCCAGCATTTT.

J is TRBJ2-3 and V is TRBV9; D gene uncertain. Between the trimmed V and J ends, which lost 1 base and 2 bases, there was a span of 8 bases. The CDR3 extends over 14 amino acids. Per germline, CDR1 SGDLS and CDR2 YYNGEE. The CDR3 region has the DNA TGTGCCAGCAGCGTAAGAGGAACCACAGATACGCAGTATTTT. Translating it yields CASSVRGTTDTQYF.

The V call is TRBV7-9, the J call TRBJ1-6; TRBD1 might be the D (5 bases). The CDR3 length is 15 residues. Looked up from germline, CDR1 is SEHNR and CDR2 is FQNEAQ (reference sequence). Trimming stripped 7 bases from V and 3 bases from J, with 13 bases between. The CDR3 nucleotides read TGTGCCAGCAAAGTGGCGGGGGACTATAATTCACCCCTCCACTTT. It specifies CASKVAGDYNSPLHF.

V gene TRBV12-3 or TRBV12-4 combines with J gene TRBJ1-1; 7 bases align to TRBD1. J was trimmed by 5 bases and V by 7 bases; bases with no gene match: 1. This CDR3 spans 11 amino acids. Here the CDR3 reads CASKQGTEAFF. CDR3 nucleotides: TGTGCCAGCAAACAGGGGACTGAAGCTTTCTTT.

The chain couples TRBV11-2 to TRBJ2-2, with 9 bases matching TRBD1. Germline trimming cut 5 bases from V and 5 bases from J; bases unmatched to any gene: 6. Germline V CDR1 and CDR2: SGHAT, FQNNGV. The CDR3 extends over 15 amino acids. The CDR3 sequence is CASSPGTGRTGELFF. CDR3 sequence (DNA): TGTGCCAGCAGCCCGGGGACAGGGCGAACCGGGGAGCTGTTTTTT. The full variable domain, in which reference TRBV11-2 and TRBJ2-2 provide the parts outside the CDR3, is EAGVAQSPRYKIIEKRQSVAFWCNPISGHATLYWYQQILGQGPKLLIQFQNNGVVDDSQLPKDRFSAERLKGVDSTLKIQPAKLEDSAVYLCASSPGTGRTGELFFGEGSRLTVL.

The rearrangement links TRBV18 to TRBJ2-2, with 9 bases aligning to TRBD2. Germline loops: CDR1 KGHSH, CDR2 LQKENI. Losses at the gene ends were 4 bases for V and 5 bases for J; bases not matched to a gene: 8. The CDR3 is made up of 16 amino acids. CDR3 sequence reads: CASSLTSGRTTGELFF. The CDR3 coding sequence is TGTGCCAGCTCACTGACTAGCGGCCGAACAACCGGGGAGCTGTTTTTT.

This rearrangement joins TRBV4-3 to TRBJ2-2, with 9 bases lining up with TRBD2. The germline V gene has CDR1 LGHNA and CDR2 YSLEER. Trimming at V came to 2 bases and at J to 2 bases, leaving 3 bases not matched to a gene. CDR3 length: 16 residues. CDR3 DNA: TGCGCCAGCAGCCAACTAGCGGGGTCCAACACCGGGGAGCTGTTTTTT. Protein product: CASSQLAGSNTGELFF.

V is TRBV5-1 and J is TRBJ2-2; 12 nucleotides agree with TRBD2. The CDR3 spans 15 residues. V lost 4 bases to trimming and J lost 5 bases; unmatched junction nucleotides: 3. In germline, CDR1 is SGHRS, CDR2 YFSETQ. The CDR3 sequence is CASSPLAGGTGELFF. The CDR3 DNA is TGCGCCAGCAGCCCCCTAGCGGGGGGGACCGGGGAGCTGTTTTTT.